This T cell receptor (beta chain) appears in the sequencing data of a study of T-cell reconstitution after alpha-beta-depleted transplantation in children. The V gene's germline CDR1 is SGHRS and CDR2 YFSETQ. Trimming took 2 bases from V and 2 from J; bases not matched to a gene: 2. The CDR3 loop spans 16 amino acids. Unique molecular identifiers were incorporated into the prepared TCRbeta library. TCRdb re-called the PCR reads through MiXCR, storing one row per CDR3 protein. The sample consists of more than 550,000 distinct CDR3 sequences, over 9.5% of them appearing once. This sequence originates from a human donor who donated a stem cell graft to a child with acute myeloid leukemia. The chain has TRBV5-1 and TRBJ2-1; 12 positions agree with TRBD2. The source material was PBMCs from the stem cell graft donor, sampled from the stem cell graft. CDR3 sequence reads: CASSFGLAGTYNEQFF. The CDR3 nucleotides are TGCGCCAGCAGCTTCGGACTAGCGGGAACCTACAATGAGCAGTTCTTC. The full variable domain, rest sourced from reference TRBV5-1 and TRBJ2-1, is KAGVTQTPRYLIKTRGQQVTLSCSPISGHRSVSWYQQTPGQGLQFLFEYFSETQRNKGNFPGRFSGRQFSNSRSEMNVSTLELGDSALYLCASSFGLAGTYNEQFFGPGTRLTVL.